Each of the 5 T cell receptor beta chains below was sequenced from the same sample in a study of T-cell reconstitution after alpha-beta-depleted transplantation in children. Using unique molecular identifiers, the investigators prepared the TCRbeta library. In TCRdb, the PCR reads were re-called with MiXCR into one record per CDR3 protein. The sample comprises 700,000 to 950,000 distinct CDR3 sequences, approximately 15% of which are singletons, and approximately 5% rests with the top ten. The material sequenced was PBMCs, mostly from graft donor cells, taken 360 days after TCRalphabeta/CD19-depleted stem cell transplant. These receptor sequences come from a male patient between 5 and 17 years old who had a stem cell transplant for acute lymphoblastic leukemia, so the T cells may come from the graft donor.

The rearrangement joins TRBV5-1 to TRBJ2-1; 11 bases align to TRBD2. V dropped 4 bases and J dropped 4; count of bases not matched to a gene: 7. Germline V gives CDR1 SGHRS, CDR2 YFSETQ. The CDR3 runs 16 residues. CDR3 DNA: TGCGCCAGCAGCGCCCCGGGACTAGCGGTATACAATGAGCAGTTCTTC. Translation: CASSAPGLAVYNEQFF.

Comment on this clonotype: At one boundary the junction diverges from the germline segment, which might be a read error. This chain links TRBV15 with TRBJ2-1; TRBD2 matches at 11 bases. CDR3 size: 16 residues. CDR1 is LNHNV and CDR2 is YYDKDF in the germline V gene (reference sequence). CDR3 sequence reads: CATSSLAGGSYNGQFF. The CDR3, as DNA: TGTGCCACCAGCAGCCTAGCGGGAGGTTCCTACAATGGGCAGTTCTTC.

This clonotype has just a few counts. The chain recombines TRBV12-3 or TRBV12-4 with TRBJ2-7; 11 nucleotides agree with TRBD2. The CDR3 is made up of 20 amino acids. Trimming at V came to 5 bases and at J to 0 bases, leaving 18 bases not matched to a gene. CDR3 coding DNA: TGTGCCAGCAGTCCAACTCCGCTCGGACTAGCGGGTCTCTACTCCTACGAGCAGTACTTC. Translating gives CASSPTPLGLAGLYSYEQYF.

The rearrangement links TRBV27 to TRBJ2-7; TRBD2 agrees at 7 bases. V lost 4 bases and J lost 4; bases outside the gene matches: 10. The CDR3 is 15 amino acids. Germline V CDR1 and CDR2: MNHEY, SMNVEV (reference sequence). The CDR3 protein is CASSSQASGTYEQYF. In DNA, the CDR3 is TGTGCCAGCAGTTCCCAGGCTAGCGGTACTTACGAGCAGTACTTC.

This clonotype was seen a few times. The chain has TRBV29-1 and TRBJ2-7; 8 nucleotides agree with TRBD2. J gave up 2 bases and V 3 bases, and 6 bases lay outside the gene matches. Germline V gene data show CDR1 as SQVTM and CDR2 as ANQGSEA. This CDR3 has 14 residues. The CDR3 protein is CSVEWGTRPYEQYF. Here the CDR3 DNA reads TGCAGCGTTGAGTGGGGGACTAGGCCCTACGAGCAGTACTTC.